This T cell receptor (beta chain) was captured by sequencing in a study of blood T cells in healthy people across ages. A J-beta primer mix and a sample-barcoded 5' primer were used in a second PCR of about 6 to 12 cycles. TCRdb analysed the 5' RACE reads with MiXCR anew, one entry per CDR3 protein. This sample carries more than 800,000 distinct CDR3 sequences, over 35% of them seen once, and the ten largest clones take approximately 20%. The junction had 12 bases not matched to a gene; V was cut back by 6 bases and J by 7 bases. CDR3 length equals 15 residues. The sequenced material came from blood. The chain is built from TRBV12-3 or TRBV12-4 and TRBJ1-5; TRBD1 matches at 7 bases. The receptor's source is a woman aged 55-75 years in good health. The CDR3 sequence: CASSLLPTGEQPQHF. CDR3 sequence (DNA): TGTGCCAGCAGCCTTCTCCCCACAGGGGAACAGCCCCAGCATTTT.